The 23 T cell receptor beta chains given below trace back to one sample, sequenced in a study of beta chain features in type 1 diabetes. Investigators reverse transcribed all isolated RNA, so they sequenced expressed TCRB transcripts. Here immunoSEQ multiplex PCR was the method, and the copy in TCRdb shows in-frame clones only, minus some. The table includes roughly 380,000 clones, 20% detected once. The sequencing sample was made of naive CD4+ T cells from blood. Receptor source: a woman between 18 and 29 years old in good health.

This clone has more than one count but fewer than ten. This chain connects TRBV11-2 to TRBJ2-1; 14 nucleotides match TRBD2. The ends lost 6 bases at V and 7 bases at J; junction bases unmatched: 2. Germline-derived CDR1 and CDR2 are SGHAT and FQNNGV. The CDR3 runs to 14 residues. The CDR3 is CASRGTSGGNEQFF. The CDR3 DNA reads TGTGCCAGCAGGGGGACTAGCGGGGGAAATGAGCAGTTCTTC.

The V and J genes are TRBV12-5 and TRBJ1-1, with D possibly being TRBD1 (6 bases). This CDR3 is built from 13 residues. The V end was cut by 6 bases, the J end by 5 bases, with 13 bases between. Germline values: CDR1 LGHNT, CDR2 FRNRAP. The CDR3 sequence: CASGPTGFTEAFF. The CDR3, as DNA: TGTGCTAGTGGGCCTACAGGGTTTACTGAAGCTTTCTTT. The complete variable domain, with remaining parts taken from reference TRBV12-5 and TRBJ1-1, reads DARVTQTPRHKVTEMGQEVTMRCQPILGHNTVFWYRQTMMQGLELLAYFRNRAPLDDSGMPKDRFSAEMPDATLATLKIQPSEPRDSAVYFCASGPTGFTEAFFGQGTRLTVV.

The chain is built from TRBV2 and TRBJ2-7; TRBD1 agrees at 9 bases. The germline V gene encodes CDR1 SNHLY and CDR2 FYNNEI. The CDR3 extends over 14 amino acids. With V trimmed by 5 bases and J by 5 bases, 7 bases remained unmatched. CDR3 nucleotide sequence: TGTGCCAGCAGTCGGACAGGGGATTCCGACGAGCAGTACTTC. Its translation: CASSRTGDSDEQYF.

This clone was recorded a few times. V gene TRBV9 combines with J gene TRBJ1-2; D unclear. The germline V gene encodes CDR1 SGDLS and CDR2 YYNGEE. The V and J ends lost 4 bases and 6 bases respectively, with 7 bases between them. The CDR3 spans 11 residues. The CDR3 sequence is CASSKNNGYTF. The CDR3 coding sequence is TGTGCCAGCAGCAAGAACAATGGCTACACCTTC.

This clone was detected a few times. The chain recombines TRBV30 with TRBJ1-1; D unresolved. CDR1 and CDR2 (germline): GTSNPN, SVGIG (reference sequence). The CDR3 consists of 11 residues. Between the trimmed V and J ends, which lost 8 bases and 6 bases, there was a span of 13 bases. The chain's CDR3 is CAGTPRAEAFF. CDR3 DNA: TGTGCCGGTACTCCGCGCGCTGAAGCTTTCTTT.

There are a few counts of this clone. This chain connects TRBV27 to TRBJ1-2; D is ambiguous. V was cut by 4 bases and J by 6 bases, with 6 bases left in between. The CDR3 has 11 residues. Germline values: CDR1 MNHEY, CDR2 SMNVEV (reference sequence). CDR3 in DNA: TGTGCCAGCAGTTCGTCTAATGGCTACACCTTC. Protein product: CASSSSNGYTF.

V gene TRBV7-9 combines with J gene TRBJ2-4; possibly TRBD2 for D (7 bases). The length of the CDR3 is 18 residues. In germline, CDR1 is SEHNR, CDR2 FQNEAQ (reference sequence). Trimming took 5 bases from V and 0 from J, leaving 20 bases between them. Here the CDR3 DNA reads TGTGCCAGCAGCCAGGTCAGGGGCGTAGCGGGAGCCAAAAACATTCAGTACTTC. It yields the protein CASSQVRGVAGAKNIQYF.

The chain carries TRBV9 and TRBJ2-3, with unresolved D. Between the trimmed V and J ends, which lost 1 base and 5 bases, there was a span of 8 bases. The CDR3 loop spans 13 amino acids. Germline CDR1 reads SGDLS; CDR2 reads YYNGEE. CDR3 bases: TGTGCCAGCAGCGTATTCGGTCTAGATACGCAGTATTTT. Protein product: CASSVFGLDTQYF.

Remarks on this clone: One end of the junction varies from germline; a read error may be responsible. This sequence joins TRBV28 and TRBJ2-7, with no clear D. CDR1 MDHEN and CDR2 SYDVKM come from the germline V gene. There are 13 residues in the CDR3. In DNA form, the CDR3 reads TGTGCCAGCAGCCCTGGTAGCTCCCACGAGCAGTACTTC. It is translated as CASSPGSSHEQYF.

The chain joins TRBV4-1 to TRBJ1-4; D uncertain. CDR3 size: 16 residues. V was pared by 1 base and J by 2 bases, with 11 bases between. Germline values: CDR1 MGHRA, CDR2 YSYEKL. CDR3 DNA sequence: TGCGCCAGCAGCCAAGCTTTCGGGGTGACTAATGAAAAACTGTTTTTT. It encodes CASSQAFGVTNEKLFF.

This clone turned up a few times. CDR3 DNA: TGTGCCATCAGGGGACAGGGGGAAAACACTGAAGCTTTCTTT. As protein: CAIRGQGENTEAFF. The chain carries TRBV10-3 and TRBJ1-1, with TRBD1 matching 11 bases. Unmatched junction bases numbered 2, after V lost 6 bases and J lost 2 bases. The germline V gene has CDR1 ENHRY and CDR2 SYGVKD. This CDR3 is 14 amino acids long.

This clone was picked up a small number of times. V gene TRBV28 combines with J gene TRBJ1-3; TRBD1 matches at 7 bases. Germline V CDR1 and CDR2: MDHEN, SYDVKM. Trimming cost V 4 bases and J 6 bases; bases outside gene matches: 9. The CDR3 has 15 residues. The CDR3 DNA reads TGTGCCAGCAGTTCCCTGGGGGACAGCATAAACACCATATATTTT. Translated: CASSSLGDSINTIYF.

The rearrangement uses TRBV30 and TRBJ2-5, with 9 bases identical to TRBD1. The J call is doubtful: the DNA matches TRBJ2-7 better. The CDR3 extends over 13 amino acids. In germline, CDR1 is GTSNPN, CDR2 SVGIG (reference sequence). The CDR3 DNA is TGTGCCACGCAGGACAGGGGTAGCGACGAGCAGTACTTC. This encodes CATQDRGSDEQYF.

On this clone: Germline is not matched at one junction end, which may reflect a read error. The gene calls are TRBV7-9 and TRBJ2-7, with 11 bases lining up with TRBD1. From germline, CDR1 is SEHNR and CDR2 FQNEAQ (reference sequence). The CDR3 extends over 11 amino acids. The CDR3 nucleotides are TGTGCCAGCAGCTTGGGGGACAGGGGGTATTTC. Translating gives CASSLGDRGYF.

This clone has a handful of counts. CDR3 region: CASSPGQGEGYTF. The DNA for the CDR3 is TGTGCCAGCTCACCGGGACAGGGGGAAGGCTACACCTTC. This sequence joins TRBV18 and TRBJ1-2, with 11 bases identical to TRBD1. V lost 3 bases, J lost 8 bases, and 2 bases stayed unmatched. Per the germline V gene, CDR1 is KGHSH and CDR2 is LQKENI. The CDR3 length is 13 residues.

The gene calls are TRBV7-3 and TRBJ2-3; D not certain. V lost 4 bases and J lost 2, with 13 bases in between. The CDR3 runs 15 residues. The germline gives CDR1 SGHTA, CDR2 FQGTGA. The CDR3 spells CASSSVGDATDTQYF. Written as DNA, the CDR3 is TGTGCCAGCAGCTCAGTTGGAGATGCCACAGATACGCAGTATTTT.

This clone was picked up a small number of times. The chain employs TRBV6-1 and TRBJ2-7; D is perhaps TRBD2 (7 bases). The V gene's germline CDR1 is MNHNS and CDR2 SASEGT. The CDR3 is made up of 14 amino acids. V shed 0 bases and J shed 4 bases, with 10 bases lying between them. The CDR3 here is CASSEAGGLYEQYF. In nucleotides, the CDR3 is TGTGCCAGCAGTGAAGCGGGGGGGCTGTACGAGCAGTACTTC.

This clone was observed a handful of times. This chain uses TRBV11-1 with TRBJ2-7, with unresolved D. V shed 1 base and J shed 0 bases, with 10 bases lying between them. In germline, CDR1 is SGHAT, CDR2 FQDESV (reference sequence). This CDR3 spans 15 amino acids. CDR3 nucleotides: TGTGCCAGCAGCTTAGGAGGTCAGAGCTCCTACGAGCAGTACTTC. Translation gives CASSLGGQSSYEQYF. The whole variable domain, filled in from reference TRBV11-1 and TRBJ2-7, reads EAEVAQSPRYKITEKSQAVAFWCDPISGHATLYWYRQILGQGPELLVQFQDESVVDDSQLPKDRFSAERLKGVDSTLKIQPAELGDSAMYLCASSLGGQSSYEQYFGPGTRLTVT.

This clone was recorded a few times. V and J are TRBV5-1 and TRBJ2-2, with 11 bases matching TRBD2. The germline CDR1 and CDR2 sequences are SGHRS and YFSETQ. The junction had 2 bases not matched to a gene; V was cut back by 4 bases and J by 3 bases. CDR3 length: 15 residues. The chain's CDR3 is CASSGTSGYTGELFF. CDR3 sequence (DNA): TGCGCCAGCAGCGGGACTAGCGGCTACACCGGGGAGCTGTTTTTT.

Concerning this clone: Within the sample, other DNA sequences also encode this same CDR3. The rearrangement links TRBV11-2 to TRBJ2-1; no reliable D call. V lost 1 base to trimming and J lost 7 bases, with 8 bases between them. CDR3 size: 13 residues. Germline-derived CDR1 and CDR2 are SGHAT and FQNNGV. CDR3 sequence reads: CASSLASYNEQFF. CDR3 coding DNA: TGTGCCAGCAGCTTAGCCAGTTATAATGAGCAGTTCTTC.

The chain uses TRBV18 and TRBJ2-7; the match to TRBD2 covers 8 bases. Trimming at V came to 0 bases and at J to 4 bases, leaving 2 bases not matched to a gene. Germline CDR1 KGHSH, CDR2 LQKENI. The CDR3 is made up of 14 amino acids. The CDR3 reads CASSPPPSGYEQYF. The CDR3 nucleotides are TGTGCCAGCTCACCACCCCCTAGCGGGTACGAGCAGTACTTC.

This chain links TRBV11-3 with TRBJ2-7; perhaps TRBD2 as D (5 bases). V lost 5 bases and J 9 bases, leaving 20 bases between the germline ends. This CDR3 is built from 14 residues. CDR1 is SGHNT, CDR2 YENEEA, per germline. The CDR3, as DNA: TGTGCCAGCAGCCTTCGAGCGGAAAGCCCCGCGCAGTACTTC. Protein: CASSLRAESPAQYF.

In this sample, this clone turned up a few times. The CDR3 here is CASSFRVPSYNEQFF. CDR3 DNA: TGTGCCAGCAGCTTTAGAGTCCCCTCTTACAATGAGCAGTTCTTC. V and J are TRBV7-9 and TRBJ2-1; D is undetermined. This CDR3 spans 15 amino acids. V dropped 3 bases and J dropped 4 bases, with 13 bases sitting between them. The germline CDR1 and CDR2 sequences are SEHNR and FQNEAQ (reference sequence).